This T cell receptor beta chain is from a study of response to subunit inactivated influenza vaccine. Study results and limitations: The authors proposed limited new T cell recruitment per seasonal influenza vaccination.

This clonotype was counted at least ten times. The antigen remains unidentified. Trimming left V 6 bases short and J 0 bases short, with 12 bases between. Germline loops: CDR1 SGHRS, CDR2 YFSETQ. The CDR3 totals 14 residues. TCRdb re-analysed the RT-PCR reads in MiXCR, keeping a single row per CDR3 protein. The sample includes fewer than 700,000 distinct CDR3 sequences, 13% seen only once; the top ten take over 10%. The receptor was derived from a man between 50 and 59 years old who received an inactivated influenza vaccine. The rearrangement links TRBV5-1 to TRBJ1-1, with no clear D. The sequenced sample was PBMCs from blood, obtained roughly 47 days after vaccination. This chain's CDR3 is CASKVGTMNTEAFF. DNA for the CDR3: TGCGCCAGCAAAGTTGGAACCATGAACACTGAAGCTTTCTTT.